The sequence of this T cell receptor (beta chain) was determined in a study of blood T cell repertoires in COVID-19. Background on the study: Sites across the United States, Italy and Spain contributed samples from acute and convalescent COVID-19. T cells, B-cell-depleted T cells, or PBMCs provided the cDNA or gDNA that served as material.

The table came from immunoSEQ multiplex PCR; TCRdb's copy has only in-frame clones and leaves some out. Found here are 180,000 or so clones, roughly four fifths of them singletons; the top ten hold approximately 9.9%. Followed over time, Seattle patients had been enrolled while infection was active. Germline-derived CDR1 and CDR2 are MDHEN and SYDVKM. The ends were cut back, 6 bases at V and 9 bases at J, with 18 bases in the middle. The CDR3 loop spans 13 amino acids. Input material: peripheral blood. The J gene is TRBJ2-7, the V gene TRBV28; no definite D call. The receptor's source is a woman between 40 and 50 years old with COVID-19, enrolled during active disease. DNA of the CDR3: TGTGCCAGCAGATACACCGTCTGGCATCCGCAGTACTTC. Its translation is CASRYTVWHPQYF.